This TCR beta chain was captured in a study of cytomegalovirus exposure and HLA in healthy donors. In the PCR, 60 Vbeta and 13 Jbeta primers were used. Using immunoSEQ multiplex PCR, the repertoire was profiled, and TCRdb retains in-frame clones only, with some absent. Of about 200,000 clones listed, roughly three quarters are singletons. The CDR3 loop spans 15 amino acids. V shed 7 bases and J 4 bases; nucleotides not matched to a gene: 10. Per the germline V gene, CDR1 is SGHNT and CDR2 is YYREEE (reference sequence). This chain joins TRBV5-4 and TRBJ2-5; 10 nucleotides agree with TRBD2. The receptor was isolated from a male donor in good health and CMV-seropositive. Sequenced input: PBMCs. In nucleotides, the CDR3 is TGTGCCAGCCTGGTAATAGCGGGGGGCGTAGAGACCCAGTACTTC. It codes for CASLVIAGGVETQYF. Supplemented by reference TRBV5-4 and TRBJ2-5, the full variable domain reads ETGVTQSPTHLIKTRGQQVTLRCSSQSGHNTVSWYQQALGQGPQFIFQYYREEENGRGNFPPRFSGLQFPNYSSELNVNALELDDSALYLCASLVIAGGVETQYFGPGTRLLVL.